The subject of this entry is one TCR beta chain. Antigen specificity is unknown. TCRdb re-called the reads with MiXCR, one entry per CDR3 protein. The table shows about 280,000 distinct CDR3 sequences, with under 25% occurring only once. The entry originates in a study of T cell repertoires in cytomegalovirus infection. On the study more broadly: Newly reported HLA-C-restricted and thoroughly characterized HLA-B-restricted CMV epitopes were employed. Public TCR beta signatures were indicative of both CMV infection and a matching HLA type.

General study results and limits: Of the TCR beta families, the public ones yielded a cumulative frequency that identified carriers of CMV plus the relevant HLA. HLA-C-restricted TCR beta clonotypes specific for CMV led the ex vivo response.

CDR1 is MDHEN and CDR2 is SYDVKM in the germline V gene. The CDR3 covers 10 residues. Trimming removed 8 bases at V and 5 bases at J, with 4 bases between. The rearrangement uses TRBV28 and TRBJ1-5; D remains ambiguous. This receptor was identified in a human donor in good health (CMV status not recorded). Some clones in this sample may be carry-over from other donors' samples. Sequencing used cultured PBMCs, obtained from culture after CMV antigen stimulation. CDR3 protein: CASGHQPQHF. In nucleotides, the CDR3 is TGTGCCAGCGGTCATCAGCCCCAGCATTTT. Looking up the rest from reference TRBV28 and TRBJ1-5 gives the full variable domain: DVKVTQSSRYLVKRTGEKVFLECVQDMDHENMFWYRQDPGLGLRLIYFSYDVKMKEKGDIPEGYSVSREKKERFSLILESASTNQTSMYLCASGHQPQHFGDGTRLSIL.